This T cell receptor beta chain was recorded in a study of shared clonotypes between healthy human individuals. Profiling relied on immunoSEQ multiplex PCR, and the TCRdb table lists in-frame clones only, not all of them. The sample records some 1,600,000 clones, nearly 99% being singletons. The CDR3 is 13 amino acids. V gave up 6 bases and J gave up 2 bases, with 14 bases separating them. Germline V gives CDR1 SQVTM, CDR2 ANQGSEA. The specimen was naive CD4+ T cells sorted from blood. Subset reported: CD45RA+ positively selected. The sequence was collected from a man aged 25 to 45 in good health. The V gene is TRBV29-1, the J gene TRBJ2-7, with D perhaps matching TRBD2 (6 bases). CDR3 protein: CSVGDFYTYEQYF. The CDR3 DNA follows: TGCAGCGTGGGGGACTTTTACACCTACGAGCAGTACTTC.